This T cell receptor beta chain appears in the sequencing data of a study of blood T cell repertoires in COVID-19 (dated by TCRdb to about 2020). With respect to the entire study: Samples covering the acute and convalescent phases of COVID-19 were provided by collaborators in the United States, Italy and Spain. The prospective study material was composed of cDNA or gDNA derived from T cells, B-cell-depleted T cells, or PBMCs. The repertoires were released in a freely available public database meant as a resource for research on the immune response to SARS-CoV-2. Samples came from the ongoing ImmuneRACE study (first 160 participants) plus 1,254 subjects from 6 global collaborators. The sample metadata nearly always contained a de-identified subject ID, COVID-19 status, age in years and sex. HLA class I and class II types, where available, came from metadata supplied by the sample provider rather than from assay-based typing. The dataset comprised deeply sampled blood TCRbeta repertoires from subjects exposed to, actively infected with, or recovered from COVID-19. The paper as a whole reports these results and caveats: Clinical and demographic metadata were provided uncurated, with the amount varying by source and participant.

A note on this clone: Its antigen is still unknown. No per-base quality is available; no much larger clone lies one base away.

TCRbeta CDR3 regions were amplified from genomic DNA using the immunoSEQ Assay, a bias-controlled multiplex PCR. In the original analysis: Within the assay, amplification of reference gene primers was used to estimate how many nucleated cells each sample contained. To quantify the absolute abundance of each unique TCRbeta CDR3 rearrangement, sequence reads were collapsed and filtered. Productive Simpson clonality was computed per sample as the square root of Simpson's diversity index over productive rearrangements. Entries here come from immuneACCESS through TCRdb and include only in-frame sequences with V and J called. Some clones fail to appear in such tables; in the studies checked, an unresolved V gene covers under half of the shortfall, and the cause of the remainder is unknown. That table supplies the V and J calls and clone size; D and trimming were determined from the DNA. The sample table lists 30,000 to 45,000 clones, 90% of them with a count of one. The ten biggest clones cover under 5% of the sample.

The collaborating institutions used their own protocols to collect whole blood in K2EDTA tubes. For TCRbeta analysis, collaborator samples were shipped as frozen whole blood, as isolated PBMCs, or as DNA extracted from either sample type. Spanning cysteine to phenylalanine, the CDR3 consists of 16 amino acids. Kept here is only the CDR3 DNA, which spans 48 bases and is read in frame from base 1. The junction carries 16 bases between V and J, which are trimmed by 3 bases and 2 bases respectively. Per the germline V gene, SGDLS is the CDR1 and YYNGEE is the CDR2. The sequenced material came from peripheral blood. This receptor was identified in a human donor in a cohort sampled during active COVID-19. The rearrangement joined TRBV9 to TRBJ2-3; tentative D gene TRBD1, with 6 bases matching. Here the CDR3 is given as CASSENTGHHTDTQYF. The nucleotides are TGTGCCAGCAGCGAAAACACAGGGCACCACACAGATACGCAGTATTTT.